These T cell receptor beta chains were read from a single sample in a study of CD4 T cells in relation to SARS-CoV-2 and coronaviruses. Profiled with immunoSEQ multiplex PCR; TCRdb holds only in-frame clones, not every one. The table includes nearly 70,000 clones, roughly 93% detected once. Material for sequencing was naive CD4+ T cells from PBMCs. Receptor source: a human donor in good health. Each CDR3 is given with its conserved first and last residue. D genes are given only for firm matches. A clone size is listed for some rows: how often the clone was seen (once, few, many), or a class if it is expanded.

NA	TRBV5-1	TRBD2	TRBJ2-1	CASSSGTSGNEQFF	TGCGCCAGCAGCTCCGGGACTAGCGGCAATGAGCAGTTCTTC
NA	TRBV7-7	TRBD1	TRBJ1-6	CASSTDRGSPLHF	TGTGCCAGCAGCACCGACAGGGGCTCACCCCTCCACTTT
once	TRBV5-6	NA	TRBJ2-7	CASSLLPGEPTYEQYF	TGTGCCAGCAGCTTGCTTCCGGGGGAGCCGACCTACGAGCAGTACTTC
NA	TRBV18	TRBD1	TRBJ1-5	CASSPPQGVALNQPQHF	TGTGCCAGCTCACCACCGCAGGGGGTGGCCCTCAATCAGCCCCAGCATTTT
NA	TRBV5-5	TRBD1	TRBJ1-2	CASSFSGDSYGYTF	TGTGCCAGCAGCTTTTCGGGGGACAGCTATGGCTACACCTTC
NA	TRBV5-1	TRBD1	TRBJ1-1	CASSPRTGNTEAFF	TGCGCCAGCAGCCCCCGGACAGGGAACACTGAAGCTTTCTTT
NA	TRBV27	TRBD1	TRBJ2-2	CASKTDGQAYTGELFF	TGTGCCAGCAAGACGGACGGACAGGCGTACACCGGGGAGCTGTTTTTT
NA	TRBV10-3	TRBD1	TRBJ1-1	CAISGQGAADTEAFF	TGTGCCATCAGTGGACAGGGGGCAGCGGACACTGAAGCTTTCTTT
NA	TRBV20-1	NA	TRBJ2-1	CSARLYNEQFF	TGCAGTGCTAGACTCTACAATGAGCAGTTCTTC
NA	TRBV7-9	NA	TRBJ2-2	CASSLGARVTGELFF	TGTGCCAGCAGCTTAGGGGCAAGGGTGACCGGGGAGCTGTTTTTT
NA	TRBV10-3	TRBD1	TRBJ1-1	CAIRQGGDNTEAFF	TGTGCCATCAGACAGGGGGGCGACAACACTGAAGCTTTCTTT
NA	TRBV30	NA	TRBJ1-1	CAWSGPTGSNTEAFF	TGTGCCTGGAGTGGACCGACAGGTTCGAACACTGAAGCTTTCTTT
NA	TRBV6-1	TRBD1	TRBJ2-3	CASSVTHQGAADTQYF	TGTGCCAGCAGTGTAACGCACCAGGGGGCAGCGGATACGCAGTATTTT
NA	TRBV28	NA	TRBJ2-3	CASRPDTQGDTQYF	TGTGCCAGCAGACCGGATACACAGGGAGATACGCAGTATTTT
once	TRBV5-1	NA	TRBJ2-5	CASSLTGSGETQYF	TGCGCCAGCAGCTTGACAGGGTCGGGGGAGACCCAGTACTTC
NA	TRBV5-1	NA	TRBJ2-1	CASSLELPNGNEQFF	TGCGCCAGCAGCTTGGAACTACCCAATGGCAATGAGCAGTTCTTC
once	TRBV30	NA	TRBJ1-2	CAWSVAGTGYTF	TGTGCCTGGAGTGTAGCCGGGACAGGCTACACCTTC
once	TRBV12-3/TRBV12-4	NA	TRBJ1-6	CAITQGPWAPLHF	TGTGCCATTACGCAGGGCCCATGGGCACCCCTCCACTTT
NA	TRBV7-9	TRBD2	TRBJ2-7	CASSFVTSGRAYEQYF	TGTGCCAGCAGCTTTGTGACTAGCGGGAGGGCCTACGAGCAGTACTTC
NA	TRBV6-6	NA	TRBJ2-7	CASSRGWRGPSSYEQYF	TGTGCCAGCAGCCGAGGGTGGCGGGGCCCTTCCTCCTACGAGCAGTACTTC
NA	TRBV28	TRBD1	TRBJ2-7	CASNKRTGTYEQYF	TGTGCCAGCAATAAGAGGACAGGGACCTACGAGCAGTACTTC
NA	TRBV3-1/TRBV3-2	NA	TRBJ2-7	CASSLLYEQYF	TGTGCCAGCAGCCTTCTATACGAGCAGTACTTC
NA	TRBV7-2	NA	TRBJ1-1	CASPRTDSSEAFF	TGTGCCAGCCCCAGGACAGACTCCTCTGAAGCTTTCTTT
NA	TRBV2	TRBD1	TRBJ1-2	CASSVRQGSYGYTF	TGTGCCAGCAGTGTTCGACAGGGGAGTTATGGCTACACCTTC
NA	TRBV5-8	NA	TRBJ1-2	CASSLGRSFGGYTF	TGTGCCAGCAGCTTAGGACGGAGCTTCGGGGGCTACACCTTC
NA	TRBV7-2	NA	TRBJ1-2	CASSLLGFYGYTF	TGTGCCAGCAGCTTATTGGGCTTCTATGGCTACACCTTC
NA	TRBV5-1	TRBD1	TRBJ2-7	CASSQTGGSYEQYF	TGCGCCAGCAGCCAGACAGGGGGCTCGTACGAGCAGTACTTC
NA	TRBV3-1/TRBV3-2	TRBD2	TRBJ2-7	CASSPWGGVVYEQYF	TGTGCCAGCAGCCCCTGGGGGGGAGTGGTATACGAGCAGTACTTC
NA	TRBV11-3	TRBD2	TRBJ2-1	CASSWTSGRDEQFF	TGTGCCAGCAGCTGGACTAGCGGGAGGGATGAGCAGTTCTTC
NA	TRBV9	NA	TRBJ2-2	CASSGQLRNTGELFF	TGTGCCAGCAGCGGACAACTACGAAACACCGGGGAGCTGTTTTTT
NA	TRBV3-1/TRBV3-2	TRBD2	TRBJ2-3	CASSQISGRGSADTQYF	TGTGCCAGCAGCCAAATTAGCGGGAGGGGCTCTGCAGATACGCAGTATTTT
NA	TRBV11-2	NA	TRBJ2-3	CASSSMGHSTDTQYF	TGTGCCAGCAGCTCAATGGGACATAGCACAGATACGCAGTATTTT